This T cell receptor beta chain emerged from a study of regulatory T cells in long-lasting Graves disease (TCRdb year 2021). For context, the study as a whole: Antithyroid drugs had been taken for less than 3 months by newly diagnosed Graves' disease patients. Patients with persistent Graves' disease were compared with patients with newly diagnosed Graves' disease using TCR sequencing and RNA sequencing of peripheral blood. The study took place in China and was registered as a clinical trial. A total of about 35 samples underwent TCR sequencing, from roughly 13 patients with persistent Graves' disease and 20 patients with newly diagnosed Graves' disease.

For this clonotype: Its cognate antigen has yet to be identified. Base qualities are not provided; no much larger clone lies one nucleotide away.

The germline V gene yields SGDLS for CDR1 and YYNGEE for CDR2. Deletion took 6 bases off V and 3 bases off J, with a span of 15 bases between the germline ends. The CDR3 runs 14 residues from the cysteine to the phenylalanine. The CDR3 DNA has 42 bases and is translated from base 1. Libraries were made using multiplex PCR. TCRdb shows the sequencer as Illumina HiSeq 4000. iRepertoire HTBI primers and Arm-PCR amplification of CDR3 regions were used to construct TCR beta libraries. Gel purification was performed on PCR products prior to sequencing. Concerning the study's data processing: A total of some 60 TRBV and some 15 TRBJ segments were identified across samples and were used for gene usage analysis of CDR3 amino acid clonotypes. COPE and FqMerger were used to merge filtered high-quality paired reads into contigs. BLAST was used to align contigs to the IMGT TRBV, TRBD and TRBJ reference genes, and CDR3 was defined following IMGT. Any clonotype with a frequency above 0.1% was counted as a highly expanded clone. Shannon entropy was used to measure repertoire diversity, and the Gini coefficient was used to measure V-J evenness. A clonotype found in more than one individual was treated as public. TCRdb passed the public sequencing reads through fastp at Q25 and MiXCR, retaining productive beta sequences. For every CDR3 protein sequence, its rows merge into one entry that carries the most common genes and DNA. These V and J calls derive from TCRdb rather than the authors' analysis. In all, the sample holds hundreds of thousands of distinct CDR3 sequences, and 13% of those were seen once. The ten largest clones represent roughly a tenth of the sample.

Summary of the overall study and its limitations: Compared with newly diagnosed patients, persistent Graves' disease patients had lower TCR Shannon entropy and fewer highly expanded clones, which suggests clonal expansion. Only peripheral blood was studied, because thyroid tissue, the primary lesion, was inaccessible. TRBV28, TRBJ1-2 and TRBJ2-5 were preferentially used in persistent disease, while TRBV20-1 and TRBJ2-1 were favored in newly diagnosed disease. The authors noted that the small sample size was a limitation that may lower accuracy. Persistent patients shared more public clonotypes among themselves (around 3,000) than newly diagnosed patients did (about 1,000). Only the TCR beta chain was sequenced and analyzed.

The time point label corresponds to: newly diagnosed GD, antithyroid drugs for less than 3 months. For both TCR sequencing and RNA sequencing, RNA was extracted from PBMCs using TRIzol. Graves' disease was diagnosed according to American Thyroid Association guidelines. The patients came from an endocrinology department in Xi'an, China. Each patient gave roughly 10 milliliters of peripheral blood, collected in an EDTA anticoagulant tube. Ficoll Paque Plus density gradient separation was used to isolate PBMCs, and no further T cell sorting was performed. An Agilent 2100 Bioanalyzer and agarose gel were used to check RNA quality, and a NanoDrop 2000 was used to measure RNA concentration. This sample was shared with a second study, whose subject was T cells in Graves' hyperthyroidism and ophthalmopathy. That second report states: A patient counted as having stable Graves' hyperthyroidism if no progression to ophthalmopathy occurred over 18 months of follow-up. Hyperthyroidism patients were newly diagnosed, with disease duration under 2 months, and aged 18 to 65 years. The study excluded patients with uncontrolled infections, other autoimmune diseases, pregnancy or lactation. Diagnoses were established on the basis of clinical symptoms, serum thyroxine and TRAb, thyroid ultrasound, and orbital computed tomography. The TCR CDR3 was subjected to a first round of RT-PCR using the HTBI primer set and the Qiagen OneStep RT-PCR kit. Blood samples also contained most of the expanded thyroid clonotypes (frequency above 0.001), which suggests that blood repertoires may reflect thyroid immune responses. Ophthalmopathy was separated from stable hyperthyroidism by a 13 V-J signature model, with 85% to 90% sensitivity and just over 81% specificity obtained in cross-validation and 80%/75% obtained in testing. In validation, the model predicted progression to ophthalmopathy a median of about 6.8 months before onset, with over 55% sensitivity and 72.22% specificity. A discovery cohort of about a hundred patients, roughly 40 with Graves' ophthalmopathy and 55 to 65 with stable Graves' hyperthyroidism, was used to find distinguishing TCR V-J signatures. Prospective prediction of ophthalmopathy was tested in an independent validation cohort of 18 hyperthyroidism patients and 15 to 17 patients who later progressed to ophthalmopathy. For training and testing, the 100 or so patients in the discovery cohort were randomly divided in a 7:3 ratio. In addition, the study compared T-cell repertoires in thyroid tissue and in blood from 6 or 7 Graves' hyperthyroidism patients. After blood sampling, hyperthyroidism patients were treated with methimazole at a starting dose of 30 mg daily, and ophthalmopathy patients were treated with high-dose intravenous methylprednisolone. Libraries were constructed in a second round of multiplex PCR, after which size selection and purification were performed. Paired-end sequencing of the libraries was performed with 100 bp reads on an Illumina HiSeq2000. SOAPnuke was used to process the raw data, throwing out any read that contained adapters or uncalled bases, had a mean Phred below 15, or lacked an exact constant-primer or identifier match. High-quality paired reads were merged with COPE v1.2.5, and unique nucleotide sequences were defined as clonotypes. MiTCR v1.1 was used to align the clonotypes against IMGT TRBV, TRBD and TRBJ reference segments. The analysis included only V-J combinations with a frequency above 0.0001, which together covered 99% to 99.2% of the repertoires. The TCS score was defined as the ratio of F50 (clonal expansion) to E x V (chaos), calculated using BLOSUM62-based TCRdist between CDR3 peptides within each V-J. Welch's t-statistics and random forest reduced approximately 520 V-J features to around 14, which were used in a naive Bayes classifier (R e1071). Sample size was not statistically predetermined, and blinding of investigators to group allocation was not performed. TCR Vbeta CDR3 sequencing of roughly 140 peripheral blood samples (fewer than 45 ophthalmopathy, 70 to 85 hyperthyroidism and approximately 17 progressor patients) is reported in the paper.

The input for sequencing was peripheral blood mononuclear cells (PBMCs), taken at new diagnosis, from a patient treated with antithyroid drugs. The source is a man younger than 45 with Graves disease. Donor details come from another sample of the same person, matched by shared clones. The chain joins TRBV9 to TRBJ1-2, with no D gene named confidently. The CDR3 region has the sequence CASTRGGKDYGYTF. The sequenced DNA: TGTGCCAGCACCCGGGGAGGGAAGGACTATGGCTACACCTTC.